This T cell receptor beta chain was sequenced for a study of tumor and adjacent non-tumor tissue in lung cancer (dated by TCRdb to between 2018 and 2020). Turning to the overall study: Patients with adenocarcinoma (12), squamous cell carcinoma (2) and small cell lung cancer (1) were included in the cohort. The 15 or so patients were aged about 30 to 76 years, included ten or so men and 5 women, and had TNM stage I to III disease. Sequencing generated a total of some 130 million productive TCRbeta reads, averaging roughly 3.9 million reads per sample. The study compared bulk TCRbeta repertoires from lung tumor tissue and matched distant non-tumor lung tissue of under 16 lung cancer patients. Under 35 paired specimens, one tumor and one normal lung sample per patient, were profiled by TCRbeta CDR3 sequencing. Paper-wide results and their limitations: The top 100 clones accounted for a significantly larger cumulative portion of the repertoire in normal lung than in tumor tissue. Peripheral blood was not sequenced, so blood TCRbeta repertoires in these lung cancer patients were not examined. Significantly higher TCR diversity (inverse Simpson) was observed in tumor tissue than in normal lung tissue (approximately 430 vs 150, P = 0.0075, Mann-Whitney U test). Younger patients had significantly higher TCR diversity, and higher tumor TCR diversity was associated with shorter overall and disease-free survival. The methods do not name the sequencing platform or mention unique molecular identifiers. With only about 16 patients in the cohort, the authors noted that larger samples and more detailed clinical data are needed.

Spanning cysteine to phenylalanine, the CDR3 consists of 15 amino acids. Only the CDR3 portion is preserved as DNA: 45 bases, with reading frame beginning at the first base. The germline V gene sets CDR1 to SGHAT and CDR2 to FQNNGV. Trimming removed 3 bases from V and 7 bases from J, leaving 18 bases between the germline ends. Concerning this clonotype: Which antigen it targets is not known. Base qualities are missing; no much larger clone stands one base away.

Bulk unsorted tissue served as the source for RNA extraction, and RNA quality was assessed using a NanoDrop ND-1000 and an Agilent 2100. For the normal lung samples, distant non-tumor tissue was collected more than 3 cm away from the tumor edge. Donors were newly diagnosed lung cancer patients admitted for thoracic surgery in China between August and November 2014, without prior chemotherapy. The study excluded patients who had received radiotherapy or chemotherapy before or who had another cancer at the same time. Surgical tissue pieces of about 1-2.2 cm3 were preserved in RNAlater solution and were kept at -80 degrees C until use. The library came from multiplex PCR. Sequencing relied on an Illumina HiSeq 2500. Following protocols modified from ARM-PCR, the researchers constructed TCRbeta libraries through three rounds of nested PCR with primers (Table S4). Before sequencing, PCR products of 200-500 bp were cut from the gel and purified using the QIAquick gel extraction kit. Under the source paper's analysis protocol: Trimmomatic was used to clean the reads, FLASH was used to merge the reads into complete CDR3 sequences, and MiTCR was used to assign the reads to V(D)J germline segments. VDJtools was used to compute clonal diversity as the inverse Simpson's index. In-frame sequences without a premature stop codon were defined as productive reads. TCRdb reprocessed the public reads (quality trimming at Q25 with fastp, clone calling with MiXCR) and kept in-frame beta chains. Identical CDR3 proteins give one entry, which carries the most common genes and DNA. The V and J calls follow TCRdb's processing rather than the paper's. Within this sample are tens of thousands of distinct CDR3 sequences, with roughly 69% of them counted one time only. Roughly a quarter of the sample is taken by the ten largest.

This TCR came from a woman aged 60-70 years with non-small cell lung cancer. Sequencing was performed on distant non-tumor lung tissue. The sequence joins TRBV11-2 to TRBJ2-5; the best D guess is TRBD1, with 6 bases matching. This receptor has the CDR3 CASSLTVTGGGTQYF. The nucleotides read TGTGCCAGCAGCTTGACAGTGACAGGAGGCGGGACCCAGTACTTC.